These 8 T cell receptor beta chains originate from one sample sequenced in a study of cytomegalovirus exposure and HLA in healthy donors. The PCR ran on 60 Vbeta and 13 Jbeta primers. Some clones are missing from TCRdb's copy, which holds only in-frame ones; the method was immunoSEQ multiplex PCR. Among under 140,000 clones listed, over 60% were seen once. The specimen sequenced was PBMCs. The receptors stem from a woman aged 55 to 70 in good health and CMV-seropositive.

The CDR3, as DNA: TGTGCCTGGAGTGTACTGGACAGGAATTCACCCCTCCACTTT. It translates to CAWSVLDRNSPLHF. The chain links TRBV30 to TRBJ1-6; 7 positions match TRBD1. The CDR3 extends over 14 amino acids. The V and J ends lost 0 bases and 7 bases, in that order; junction bases with no gene match: 3. The germline V gene encodes CDR1 GTSNPN and CDR2 SVGIG (reference sequence).

The CDR3 DNA reads as TGTGCCAGCGGCGAGGTTGGATCCTACAATGAGCAGTTCTTC. Protein product: CASGEVGSYNEQFF. This chain uses TRBV7-6 with TRBJ2-1, with no clear D. The CDR3 has 14 amino acids. V was trimmed by 8 bases and J by 1 base, leaving 12 bases between them. Germline V gives CDR1 SGHVS, CDR2 FNYEAQ. Filled out from reference TRBV7-6 and TRBJ2-1, the complete variable domain reads GAGVSQSPRYKVTKRGQDVALRCDPISGHVSLYWYRQALGQGPEFLTYFNYEAQQDKSGLPNDRFSAERPEGSISTLTIQRTEQRDSAMYRCASGEVGSYNEQFFGPGTRLTVL.

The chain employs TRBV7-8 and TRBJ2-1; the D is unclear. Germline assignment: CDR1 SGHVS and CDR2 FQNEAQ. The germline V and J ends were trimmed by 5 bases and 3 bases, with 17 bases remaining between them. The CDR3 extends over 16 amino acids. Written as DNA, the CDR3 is TGTGCCAGCAGCCAACTGGGCCGAGAAAGCTACAATGAGCAGTTCTTC. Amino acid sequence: CASSQLGRESYNEQFF.

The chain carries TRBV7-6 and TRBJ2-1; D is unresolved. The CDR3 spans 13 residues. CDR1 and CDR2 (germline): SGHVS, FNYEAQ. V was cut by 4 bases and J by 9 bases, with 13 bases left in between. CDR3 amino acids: CASSSAARGEQFF. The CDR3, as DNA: TGTGCCAGCAGCTCAGCCGCCAGAGGTGAGCAGTTCTTC.

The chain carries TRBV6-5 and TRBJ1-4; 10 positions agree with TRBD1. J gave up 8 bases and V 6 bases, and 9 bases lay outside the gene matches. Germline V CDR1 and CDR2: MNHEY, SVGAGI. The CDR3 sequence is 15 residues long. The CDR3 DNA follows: TGTGCCAGCAGCTCATCGGACAGGGGGGGAGAAAAACTGTTTTTT. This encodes CASSSSDRGGEKLFF.

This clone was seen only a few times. The CDR3 DNA reads TGTGCCAGCAGTTTACAGGGGGCGGGGACTGAAGCTTTCTTT. It is translated as CASSLQGAGTEAFF. The rearrangement links TRBV27 to TRBJ1-1, with 8 bases identical to TRBD1. Trimming cost V 2 bases and J 5 bases; bases outside gene matches: 4. Germline V gene sequence: CDR1 MNHEY, CDR2 SMNVEV (reference sequence). The length of the CDR3 is 14 residues.

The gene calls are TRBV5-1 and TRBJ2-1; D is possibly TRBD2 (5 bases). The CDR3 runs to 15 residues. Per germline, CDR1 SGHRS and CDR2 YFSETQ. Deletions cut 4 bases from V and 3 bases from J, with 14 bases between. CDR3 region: CASSRAAGGYNEQFF. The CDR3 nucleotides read TGCGCCAGCAGCCGAGCGGCCGGTGGCTACAATGAGCAGTTCTTC.

The CDR3 region has the DNA TGCGCCAGCAGGGCGGGGAGGACTGAAGCTTTCTTT. Its translation is CASRAGRTEAFF. V and J are TRBV5-1 and TRBJ1-1; D call uncertain. Trimming stripped 5 bases from V and 5 bases from J, with 10 bases between. Looked up from germline, CDR1 is SGHRS and CDR2 is YFSETQ. The CDR3 extends over 12 amino acids.